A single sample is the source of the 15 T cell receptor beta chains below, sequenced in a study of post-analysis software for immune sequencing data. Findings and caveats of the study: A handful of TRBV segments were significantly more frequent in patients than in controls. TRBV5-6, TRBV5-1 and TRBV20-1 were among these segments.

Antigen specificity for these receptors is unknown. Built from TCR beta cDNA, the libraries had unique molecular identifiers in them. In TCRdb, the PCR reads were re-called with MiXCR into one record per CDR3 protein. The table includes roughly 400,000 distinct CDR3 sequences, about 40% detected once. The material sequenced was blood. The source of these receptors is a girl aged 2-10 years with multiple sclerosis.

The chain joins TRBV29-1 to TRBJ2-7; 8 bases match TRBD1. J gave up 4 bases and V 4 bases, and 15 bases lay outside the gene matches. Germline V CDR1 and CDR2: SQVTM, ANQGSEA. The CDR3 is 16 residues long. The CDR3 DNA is TGCAGCGTTGGAGGCCCCGGGGCAGGGGGCAGATACGAGCAGTACTTC. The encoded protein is CSVGGPGAGGRYEQYF.

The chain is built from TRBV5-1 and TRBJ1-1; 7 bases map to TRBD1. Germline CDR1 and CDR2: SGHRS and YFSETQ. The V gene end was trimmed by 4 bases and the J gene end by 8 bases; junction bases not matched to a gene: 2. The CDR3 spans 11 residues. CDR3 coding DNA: TGCGCCAGCAGCGCGGGACAGGAAGCTTTCTTT. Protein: CASSAGQEAFF.

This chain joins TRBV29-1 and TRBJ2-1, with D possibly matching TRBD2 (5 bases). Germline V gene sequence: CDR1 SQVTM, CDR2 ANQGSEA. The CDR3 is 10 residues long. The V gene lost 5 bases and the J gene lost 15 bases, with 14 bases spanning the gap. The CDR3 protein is CSVFEGPMFF. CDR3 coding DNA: TGCAGCGTTTTCGAGGGTCCTATGTTCTTC.

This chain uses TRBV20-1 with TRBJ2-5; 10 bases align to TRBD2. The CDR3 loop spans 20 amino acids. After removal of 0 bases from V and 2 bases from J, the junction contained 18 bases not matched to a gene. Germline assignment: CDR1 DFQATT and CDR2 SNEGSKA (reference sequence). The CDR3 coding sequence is TGCAGTGCTAGAGACCTATCCCGGACTAGCGGCGTTACCCTGCAAGAGACCCAGTACTTC. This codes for CSARDLSRTSGVTLQETQYF.

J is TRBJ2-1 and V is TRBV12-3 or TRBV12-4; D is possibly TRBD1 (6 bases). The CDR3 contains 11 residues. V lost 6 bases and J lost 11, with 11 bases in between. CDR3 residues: CASSQGRKQFF. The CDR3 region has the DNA TGTGCCAGCAGCCAGGGGCGGAAGCAGTTCTTC.

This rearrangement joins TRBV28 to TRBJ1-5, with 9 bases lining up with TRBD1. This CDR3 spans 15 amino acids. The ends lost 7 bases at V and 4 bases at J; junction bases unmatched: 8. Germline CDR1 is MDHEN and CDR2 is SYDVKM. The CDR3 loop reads CASTSDRGINQPQHF. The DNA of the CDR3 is TGTGCCAGCACCTCGGACAGGGGAATAAATCAGCCCCAGCATTTT.

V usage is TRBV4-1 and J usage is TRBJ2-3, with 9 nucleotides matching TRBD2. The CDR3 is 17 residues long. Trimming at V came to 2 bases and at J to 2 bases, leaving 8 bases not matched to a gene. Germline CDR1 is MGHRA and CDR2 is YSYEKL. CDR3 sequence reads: CASSQRPSGDYTDTQYF. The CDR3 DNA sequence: TGCGCCAGCAGCCAACGGCCTAGCGGGGACTACACAGATACGCAGTATTTT.

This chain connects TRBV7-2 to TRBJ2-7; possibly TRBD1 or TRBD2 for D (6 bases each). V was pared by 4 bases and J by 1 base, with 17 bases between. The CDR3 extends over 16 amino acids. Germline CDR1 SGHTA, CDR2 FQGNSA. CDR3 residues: CASSWGAASASYEQYF. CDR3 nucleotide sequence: TGTGCCAGCAGCTGGGGGGCGGCTAGCGCTTCCTACGAGCAGTACTTC.

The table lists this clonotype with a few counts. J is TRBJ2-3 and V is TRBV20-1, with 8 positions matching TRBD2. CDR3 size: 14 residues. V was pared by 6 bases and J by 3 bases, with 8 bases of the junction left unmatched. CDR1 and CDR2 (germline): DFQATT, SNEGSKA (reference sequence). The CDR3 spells CSADGGGRTDTQYF. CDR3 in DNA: TGCAGTGCGGATGGGGGCGGGAGGACAGATACGCAGTATTTT.

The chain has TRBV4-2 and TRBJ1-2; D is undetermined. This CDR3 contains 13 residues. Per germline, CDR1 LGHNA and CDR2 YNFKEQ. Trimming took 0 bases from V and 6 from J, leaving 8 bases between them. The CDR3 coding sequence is TGTGCCAGCAGCCAAGAGTTGTGCGATGGCTACACCTTC. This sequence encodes CASSQELCDGYTF.

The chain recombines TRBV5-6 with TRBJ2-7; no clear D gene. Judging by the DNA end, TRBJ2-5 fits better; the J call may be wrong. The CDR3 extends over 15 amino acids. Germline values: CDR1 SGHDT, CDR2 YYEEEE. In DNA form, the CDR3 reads TGTGCCAGCAGCTTCGCCGGACGGCAGAGAGAGACCCAGTACTTC. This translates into CASSFAGRQRETQYF.

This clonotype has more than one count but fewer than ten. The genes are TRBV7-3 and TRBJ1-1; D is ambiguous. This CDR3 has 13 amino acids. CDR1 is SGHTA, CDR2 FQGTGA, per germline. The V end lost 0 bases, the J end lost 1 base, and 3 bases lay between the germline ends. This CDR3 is CASSLTTNTEAFF. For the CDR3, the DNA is TGTGCCAGCAGCTTAACGACGAACACTGAAGCTTTCTTT.

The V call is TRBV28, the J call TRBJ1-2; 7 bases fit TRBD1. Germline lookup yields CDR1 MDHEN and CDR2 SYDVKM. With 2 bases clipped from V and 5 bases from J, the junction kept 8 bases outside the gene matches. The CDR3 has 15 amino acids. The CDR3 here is CASSLGQGVVYGYTF. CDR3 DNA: TGTGCCAGCAGTTTAGGGCAGGGGGTTGTGTATGGCTACACCTTC.

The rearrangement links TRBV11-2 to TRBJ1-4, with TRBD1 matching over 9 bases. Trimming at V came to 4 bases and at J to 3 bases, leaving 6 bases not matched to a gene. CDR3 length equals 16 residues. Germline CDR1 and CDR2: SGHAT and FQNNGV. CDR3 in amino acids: CASSSPWDRANEKLFF. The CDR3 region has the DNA TGTGCCAGCAGCTCACCGTGGGACAGGGCTAATGAAAAACTGTTTTTT.

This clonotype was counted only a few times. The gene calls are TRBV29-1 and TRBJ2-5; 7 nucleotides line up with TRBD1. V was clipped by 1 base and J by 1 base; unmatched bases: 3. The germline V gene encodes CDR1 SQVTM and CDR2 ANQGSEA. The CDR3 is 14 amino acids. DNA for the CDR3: TGCAGCGTTGAAGCGGACAGGCTCCAAGAGACCCAGTACTTC. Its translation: CSVEADRLQETQYF.